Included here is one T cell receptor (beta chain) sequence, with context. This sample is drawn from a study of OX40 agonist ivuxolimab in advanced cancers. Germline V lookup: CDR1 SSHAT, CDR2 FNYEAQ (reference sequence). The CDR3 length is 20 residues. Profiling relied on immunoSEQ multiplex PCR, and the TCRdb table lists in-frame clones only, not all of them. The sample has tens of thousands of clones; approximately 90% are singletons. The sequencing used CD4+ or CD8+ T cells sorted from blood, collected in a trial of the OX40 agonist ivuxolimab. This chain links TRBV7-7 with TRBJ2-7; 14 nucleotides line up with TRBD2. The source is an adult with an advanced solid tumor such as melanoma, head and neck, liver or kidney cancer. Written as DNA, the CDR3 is TGTGCTAGCGTCCCCCGGTTTCAAGGACTAGCGGGGGGAGTTCACTACGAGCAGTACTTC. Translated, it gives CASVPRFQGLAGGVHYEQYF. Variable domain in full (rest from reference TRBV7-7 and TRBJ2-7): GAGVSQSPRYKVTKRGQDVTLRCDPISSHATLYWYQQALGQGPEFLTYFNYEAQPDKSGLPSDRFSAERPEGSISTLTIQRTEQRDSAMYRCASVPRFQGLAGGVHYEQYFGPGTRLTVT.